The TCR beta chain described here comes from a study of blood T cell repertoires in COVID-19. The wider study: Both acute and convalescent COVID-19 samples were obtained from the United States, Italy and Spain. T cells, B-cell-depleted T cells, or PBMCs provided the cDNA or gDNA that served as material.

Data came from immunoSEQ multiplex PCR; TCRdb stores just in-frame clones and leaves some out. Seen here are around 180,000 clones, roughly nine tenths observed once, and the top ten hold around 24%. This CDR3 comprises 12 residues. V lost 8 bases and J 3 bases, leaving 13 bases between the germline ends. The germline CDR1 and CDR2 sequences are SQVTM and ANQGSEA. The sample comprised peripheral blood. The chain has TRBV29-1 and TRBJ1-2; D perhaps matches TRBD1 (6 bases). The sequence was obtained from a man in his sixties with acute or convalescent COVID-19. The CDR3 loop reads CSLRKGDYGYTF. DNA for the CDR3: TGCAGCCTACGGAAGGGGGACTATGGCTACACCTTC.